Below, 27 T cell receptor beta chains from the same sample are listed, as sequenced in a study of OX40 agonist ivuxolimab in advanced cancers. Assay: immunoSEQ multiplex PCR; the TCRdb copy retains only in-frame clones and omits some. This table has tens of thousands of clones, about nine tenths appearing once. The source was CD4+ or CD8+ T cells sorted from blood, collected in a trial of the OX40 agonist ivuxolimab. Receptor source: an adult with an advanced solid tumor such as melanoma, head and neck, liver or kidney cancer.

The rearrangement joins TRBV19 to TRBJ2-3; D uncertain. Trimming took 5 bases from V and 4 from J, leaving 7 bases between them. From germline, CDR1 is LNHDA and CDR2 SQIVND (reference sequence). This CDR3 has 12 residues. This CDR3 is CASSSKPDTQYF. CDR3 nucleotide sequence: TGTGCCAGTAGTTCGAAGCCAGATACGCAGTATTTT. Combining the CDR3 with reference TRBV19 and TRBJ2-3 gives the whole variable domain DGGITQSPKYLFRKEGQNVTLSCEQNLNHDAMYWYRQDPGQGLRLIYYSQIVNDFQKGDIAEGYSVSREKKESFPLTVTSAQKNPTAFYLCASSSKPDTQYFGPGTRLTVL.

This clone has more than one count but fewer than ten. Written as DNA, the CDR3 is TGCAGCGTTGGTCAGGGGGGCGGCTACACCTTC. This gives the protein CSVGQGGGYTF. The V call is TRBV29-1, the J call TRBJ1-2; 7 bases match TRBD1. V lost 4 bases and J lost 8; bases outside the gene matches: 4. Germline V gives CDR1 SQVTM, CDR2 ANQGSEA. This CDR3 has 11 residues.

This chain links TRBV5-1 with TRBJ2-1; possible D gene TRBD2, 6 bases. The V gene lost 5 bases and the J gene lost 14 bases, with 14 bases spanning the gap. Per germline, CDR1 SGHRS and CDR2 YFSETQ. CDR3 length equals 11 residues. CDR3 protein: CASRNQWEEFF. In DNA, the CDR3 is TGCGCCAGCAGAAACCAATGGGAGGAGTTCTTC.

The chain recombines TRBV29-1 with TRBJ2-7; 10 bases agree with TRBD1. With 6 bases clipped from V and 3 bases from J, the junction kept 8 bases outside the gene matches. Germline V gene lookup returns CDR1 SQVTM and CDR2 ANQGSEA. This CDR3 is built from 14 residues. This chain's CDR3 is CSVTRQGANYEQYF. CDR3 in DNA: TGCAGCGTCACTAGACAGGGGGCTAACTACGAGCAGTACTTC.

The CDR3 DNA reads TGTGCCACCAGCGGAACCAAACCCGGACTAGTGAGTAACACAGATACGCAGTATTTT. Translated, it gives CATSGTKPGLVSNTDTQYF. The gene calls are TRBV15 and TRBJ2-3; 7 nucleotides align to TRBD2. This CDR3 is 19 amino acids long. Germline V gene sequence: CDR1 LNHNV, CDR2 YYDKDF (reference sequence). After removal of 5 bases from V and 2 bases from J, the junction contained 19 bases not matched to a gene.

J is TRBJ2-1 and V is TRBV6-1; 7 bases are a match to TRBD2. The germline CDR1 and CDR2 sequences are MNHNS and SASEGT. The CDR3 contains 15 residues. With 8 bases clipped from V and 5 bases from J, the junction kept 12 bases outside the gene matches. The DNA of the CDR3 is TGTGCCAGCCCCCGACTAGCAGGGCCTAACAATGAGCAGTTCTTC. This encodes CASPRLAGPNNEQFF.

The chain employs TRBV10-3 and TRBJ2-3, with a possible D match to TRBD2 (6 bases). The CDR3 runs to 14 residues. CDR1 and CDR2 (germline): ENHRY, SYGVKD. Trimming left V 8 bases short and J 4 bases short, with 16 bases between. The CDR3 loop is CAIGRTIGADTQYF. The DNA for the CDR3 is TGTGCCATCGGAAGGACTATCGGCGCAGATACGCAGTATTTT.

The chain's CDR3 is CASSLTGSLPYEQYF. The CDR3 coding sequence is TGTGCCAGCAGCTTAACAGGGTCACTCCCCTACGAGCAGTACTTC. V gene TRBV7-2 combines with J gene TRBJ2-7; maybe TRBD1 (6 bases). CDR3 length: 15 residues. Between the trimmed V and J ends, which lost 2 bases and 2 bases, there was a span of 13 bases. Germline V gene data show CDR1 as SGHTA and CDR2 as FQGNSA.

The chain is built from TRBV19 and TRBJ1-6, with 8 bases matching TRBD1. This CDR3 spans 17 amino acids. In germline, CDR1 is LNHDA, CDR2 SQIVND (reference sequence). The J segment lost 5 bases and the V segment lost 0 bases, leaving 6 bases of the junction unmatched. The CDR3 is CASSIEAGTGNNSPLHF. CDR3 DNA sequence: TGTGCCAGTAGTATAGAAGCCGGGACAGGCAATAATTCACCCCTCCACTTT.

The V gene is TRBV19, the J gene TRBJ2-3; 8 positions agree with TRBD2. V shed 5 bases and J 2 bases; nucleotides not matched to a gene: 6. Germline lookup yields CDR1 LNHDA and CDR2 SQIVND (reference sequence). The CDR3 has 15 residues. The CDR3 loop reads CASSFLAGNTDTQYF. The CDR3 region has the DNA TGTGCCAGTAGTTTTCTAGCGGGTAACACAGATACGCAGTATTTT. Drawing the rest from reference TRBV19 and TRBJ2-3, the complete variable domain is DGGITQSPKYLFRKEGQNVTLSCEQNLNHDAMYWYRQDPGQGLRLIYYSQIVNDFQKGDIAEGYSVSREKKESFPLTVTSAQKNPTAFYLCASSFLAGNTDTQYFGPGTRLTVL.

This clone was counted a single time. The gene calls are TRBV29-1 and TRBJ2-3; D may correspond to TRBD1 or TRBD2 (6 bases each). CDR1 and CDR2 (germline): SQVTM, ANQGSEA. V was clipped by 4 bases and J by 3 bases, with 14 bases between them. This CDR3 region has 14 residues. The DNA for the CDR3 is TGCAGCGTTGGTGTTCGGGGGCTTACAGATACGCAGTATTTT. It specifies CSVGVRGLTDTQYF.

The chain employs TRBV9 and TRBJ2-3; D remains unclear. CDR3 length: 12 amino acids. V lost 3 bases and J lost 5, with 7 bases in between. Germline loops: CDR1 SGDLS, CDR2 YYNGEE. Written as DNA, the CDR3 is TGTGCCAGCAGCGGAACCCAAGATACGCAGTATTTT. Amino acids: CASSGTQDTQYF. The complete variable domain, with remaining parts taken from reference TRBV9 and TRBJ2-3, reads DSGVTQTPKHLITATGQRVTLRCSPRSGDLSVYWYQQSLDQGLQFLIQYYNGEERAKGNILERFSAQQFPDLHSELNLSSLELGDSALYFCASSGTQDTQYFGPGTRLTVL.

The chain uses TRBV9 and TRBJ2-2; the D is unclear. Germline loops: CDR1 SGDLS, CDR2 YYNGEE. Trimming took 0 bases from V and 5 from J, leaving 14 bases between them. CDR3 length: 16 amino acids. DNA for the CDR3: TGTGCCAGCAGCGTAGGTGTGACTGCGACTACCGGGGAGCTGTTTTTT. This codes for CASSVGVTATTGELFF.

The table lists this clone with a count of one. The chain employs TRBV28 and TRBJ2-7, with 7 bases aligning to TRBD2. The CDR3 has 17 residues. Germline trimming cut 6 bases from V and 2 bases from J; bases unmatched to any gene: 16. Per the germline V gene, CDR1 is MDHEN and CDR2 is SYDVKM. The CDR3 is CASRLNAVNGGTYEQYF. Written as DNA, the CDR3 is TGTGCCAGCAGATTAAACGCCGTAAACGGGGGGACCTACGAGCAGTACTTC.

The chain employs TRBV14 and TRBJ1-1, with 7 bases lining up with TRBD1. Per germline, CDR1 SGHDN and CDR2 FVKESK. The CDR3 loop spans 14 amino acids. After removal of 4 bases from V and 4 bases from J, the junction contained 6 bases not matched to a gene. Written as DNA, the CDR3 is TGTGCCAGCAGCCCAGGGACAGCCTTCACTGAAGCTTTCTTT. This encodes CASSPGTAFTEAFF.

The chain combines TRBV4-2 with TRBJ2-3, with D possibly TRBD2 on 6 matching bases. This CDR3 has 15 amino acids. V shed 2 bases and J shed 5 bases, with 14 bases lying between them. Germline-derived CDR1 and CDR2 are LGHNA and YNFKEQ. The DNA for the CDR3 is TGTGCCAGCAGCCAAAAACCTAGCGTCGGAGATACGCAGTATTTT. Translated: CASSQKPSVGDTQYF.

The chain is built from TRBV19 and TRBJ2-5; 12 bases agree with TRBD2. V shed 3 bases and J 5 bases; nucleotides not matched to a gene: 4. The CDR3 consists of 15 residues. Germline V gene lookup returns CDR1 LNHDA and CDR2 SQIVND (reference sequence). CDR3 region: CASSILAGGYETQYF. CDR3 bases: TGTGCCAGTAGTATTCTAGCGGGAGGGTATGAGACCCAGTACTTC.

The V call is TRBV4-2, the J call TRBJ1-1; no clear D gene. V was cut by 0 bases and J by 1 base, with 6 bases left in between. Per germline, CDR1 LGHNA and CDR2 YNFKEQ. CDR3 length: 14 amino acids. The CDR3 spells CASSQDPGNTEAFF. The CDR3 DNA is TGTGCCAGCAGCCAAGACCCAGGGAACACTGAAGCTTTCTTT.

CDR3 residues: CASSLSRSGGETQYF. The CDR3 nucleotides are TGTGCCAGCAGTTTGAGTCGGAGCGGCGGGGAGACCCAGTACTTC. The chain is built from TRBV28 and TRBJ2-5; possibly TRBD2 for D (5 bases). V shed 3 bases and J shed 5 bases, with 16 bases lying between them. The germline gives CDR1 MDHEN, CDR2 SYDVKM. The CDR3 extends over 15 amino acids. The entire variable domain, with the rest obtained from reference TRBV28 and TRBJ2-5, is as follows: DVKVTQSSRYLVKRTGEKVFLECVQDMDHENMFWYRQDPGLGLRLIYFSYDVKMKEKGDIPEGYSVSREKKERFSLILESASTNQTSMYLCASSLSRSGGETQYFGPGTRLLVL.

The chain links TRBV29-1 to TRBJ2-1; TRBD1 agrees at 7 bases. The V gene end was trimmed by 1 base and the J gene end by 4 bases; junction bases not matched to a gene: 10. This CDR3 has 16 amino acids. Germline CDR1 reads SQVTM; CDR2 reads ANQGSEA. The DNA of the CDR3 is TGCAGCGTTGAAGTTAGGGGACAGAAGCGGTACAATGAGCAGTTCTTC. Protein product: CSVEVRGQKRYNEQFF.

As DNA, the CDR3 is TGCAGCGTTGAAGAGGGGACTGATTTCTATGGCTACACCTTC. This gives the protein CSVEEGTDFYGYTF. The chain couples TRBV29-1 to TRBJ1-2; D may be TRBD1 (5 bases). The CDR3 totals 14 residues. V lost 0 bases and J 4 bases, leaving 12 bases between the germline ends. Germline V gene data show CDR1 as SQVTM and CDR2 as ANQGSEA.

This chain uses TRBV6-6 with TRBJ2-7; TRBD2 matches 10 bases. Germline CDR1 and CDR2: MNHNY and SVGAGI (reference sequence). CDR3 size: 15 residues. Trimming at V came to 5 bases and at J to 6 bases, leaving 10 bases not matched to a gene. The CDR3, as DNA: TGTGCCAGCAGTCGGCGGCTAGCGGGAGCCAGCGAGCAGTACTTC. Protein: CASSRRLAGASEQYF.

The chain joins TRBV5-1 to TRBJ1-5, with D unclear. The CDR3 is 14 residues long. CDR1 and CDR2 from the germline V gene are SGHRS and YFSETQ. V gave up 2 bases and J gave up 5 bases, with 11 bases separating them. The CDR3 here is CASSFGEPHQPQHF. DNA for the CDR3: TGCGCCAGCAGCTTTGGGGAGCCCCATCAGCCCCAGCATTTT.

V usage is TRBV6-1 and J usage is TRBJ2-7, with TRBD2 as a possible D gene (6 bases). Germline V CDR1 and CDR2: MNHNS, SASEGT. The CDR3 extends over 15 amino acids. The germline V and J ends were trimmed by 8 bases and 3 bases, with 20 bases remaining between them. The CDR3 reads CASSTSSVAGYEQYF. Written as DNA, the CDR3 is TGTGCCAGCTCCACTTCTAGCGTAGCCGGCTACGAGCAGTACTTC.

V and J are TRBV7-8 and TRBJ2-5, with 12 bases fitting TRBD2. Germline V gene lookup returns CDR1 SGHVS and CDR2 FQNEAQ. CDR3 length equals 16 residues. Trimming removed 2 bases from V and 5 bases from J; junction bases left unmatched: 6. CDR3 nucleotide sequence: TGTGCCAGCAGCTTATTCGGAGGGACTAGCGGGGAGACCCAGTACTTC. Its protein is CASSLFGGTSGETQYF.

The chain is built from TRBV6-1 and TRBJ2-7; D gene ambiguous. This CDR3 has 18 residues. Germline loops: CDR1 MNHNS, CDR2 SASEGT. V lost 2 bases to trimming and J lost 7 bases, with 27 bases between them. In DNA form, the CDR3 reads TGTGCCAGCAGTGAAAGGAGTGGGGTAGAAGTACCCATCGGAGAGCAGTACTTC. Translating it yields CASSERSGVEVPIGEQYF.

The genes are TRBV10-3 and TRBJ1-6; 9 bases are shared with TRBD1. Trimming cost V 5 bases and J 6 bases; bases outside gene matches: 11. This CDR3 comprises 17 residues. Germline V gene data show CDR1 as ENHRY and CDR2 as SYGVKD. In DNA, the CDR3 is TGTGCCATCAGTCCCCAGGACAGGGGTCGGTTTAATTCACCCCTCCACTTT. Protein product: CAISPQDRGRFNSPLHF.